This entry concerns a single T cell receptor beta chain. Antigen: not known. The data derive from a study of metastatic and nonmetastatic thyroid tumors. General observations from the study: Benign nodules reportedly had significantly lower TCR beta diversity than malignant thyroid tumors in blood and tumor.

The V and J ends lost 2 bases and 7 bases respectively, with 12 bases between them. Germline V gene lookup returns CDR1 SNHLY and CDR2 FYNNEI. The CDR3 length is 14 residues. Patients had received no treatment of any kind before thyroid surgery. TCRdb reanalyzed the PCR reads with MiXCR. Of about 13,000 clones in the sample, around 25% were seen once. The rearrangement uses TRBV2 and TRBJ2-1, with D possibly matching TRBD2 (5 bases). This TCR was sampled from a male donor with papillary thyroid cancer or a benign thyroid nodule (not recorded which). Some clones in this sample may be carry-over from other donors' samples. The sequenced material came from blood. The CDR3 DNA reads TGTGCCAGCAGTGAAAAGGTAGGAGGTAATGAGCAGTTCTTC. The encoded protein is CASSEKVGGNEQFF.